This paragraph reports one T cell receptor beta chain. Every patient relapsed after autologous stem cell transplantation, and brentuximab vedotin exposure varied. Per the germline V gene, CDR1 is SGHNT and CDR2 is YYREEE (reference sequence). The CDR3 contains 14 residues. The V end lost 2 bases, the J end lost 0 bases, and 9 bases lay between the germline ends. Profiled with immunoSEQ multiplex PCR; TCRdb holds only in-frame clones, not every one. This sample carries about 97,000 clones, approximately 80% of them seen once, and the ten largest clones take less than 15%. This sample stems from a study of PD-1 blockade in classical Hodgkin lymphoma.

The sample in question was peripheral blood mononuclear cells (PBMCs), obtained at baseline. The chain recombines TRBV5-4 with TRBJ2-7, with D unresolved. This TCR was sampled from a human donor with classical Hodgkin lymphoma. The CDR3 region is CASSFQDGSYEQYF. DNA for the CDR3: TGTGCCAGCAGCTTTCAAGACGGCTCCTACGAGCAGTACTTC.